This T cell receptor (beta chain) was sequenced during a study of shared clonotypes between healthy human individuals. Study summary: Two women and a few men aged 18 to 49 served as donors. Findings of the study overall: Memory subsets generally showed lower estimated richness than naive subsets. Generation of non-shared clonotypes was less probable than generation of clonotypes shared by all four donors.

Germline CDR1 is MGHRA and CDR2 is YSYEKL. The CDR3 consists of 19 residues. V dropped 4 bases and J dropped 1; count of bases not matched to a gene: 16. Genomic DNA belonging to each subset was distributed in equal measure over several immunoSEQ plates. The protocol was immunoSEQ multiplex PCR, while the TCRdb copy is restricted to in-frame clones and leaves out a portion. This sample has around 2.3 million clones, with almost 96% found just once. A word on this clone: Its antigen is undetermined.

The clonotype originates from a man aged 18 to 29 in good health. The rearrangement links TRBV4-1 to TRBJ2-7; 10 bases are a match to TRBD2. Sequencing was performed on naive CD4+ T cells sorted from blood. As for subset: CD45RA+ positively selected. The CDR3 spells CASSPGGVLAGVRSYEQYF. CDR3 nucleotides: TGCGCCAGCAGCCCTGGGGGAGTGCTAGCGGGGGTAAGGTCCTACGAGCAGTACTTC.